Reported below is one T cell receptor (beta chain). Trimming removed 10 bases from V and 7 bases from J, with 16 bases in between. This CDR3 comprises 12 residues. Per the germline V gene, CDR1 is LGHNT and CDR2 is FRNRAP. The sample belongs to a study of shared T cell receptors in the human thymus. Profiled with immunoSEQ multiplex PCR; TCRdb holds only in-frame clones, not every one. The table lists 700,000 or so clones, 80% to 90% of them singletons. The same sample was also studied in work on human thymus T cells. In that study: Thymic tissue was derived from resections collected during corrective heart surgery. Repertoires sampled from thymus and blood appeared biased in V and J gene usage. Related studies noted strongly shared thymic repertoires across unrelated people.

The chain couples TRBV12-5 to TRBJ1-2; TRBD1 is a possible D gene (6 bases). Specimen: thymocytes. The TCR comes from a girl less than two years old with a congenital heart defect. The chain's CDR3 is CATPKQGTGYTF. As DNA, the CDR3 is TGTGCTACCCCGAAACAGGGAACTGGCTACACCTTC.